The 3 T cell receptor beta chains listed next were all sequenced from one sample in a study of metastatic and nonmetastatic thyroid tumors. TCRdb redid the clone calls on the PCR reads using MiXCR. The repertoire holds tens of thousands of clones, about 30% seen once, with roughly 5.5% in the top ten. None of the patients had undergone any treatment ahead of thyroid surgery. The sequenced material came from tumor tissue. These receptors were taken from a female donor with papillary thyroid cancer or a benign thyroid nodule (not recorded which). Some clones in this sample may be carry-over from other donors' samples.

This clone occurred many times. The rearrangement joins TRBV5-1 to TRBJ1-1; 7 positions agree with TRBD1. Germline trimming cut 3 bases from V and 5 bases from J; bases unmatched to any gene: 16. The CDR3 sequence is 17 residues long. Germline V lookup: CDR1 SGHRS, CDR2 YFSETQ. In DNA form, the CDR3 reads TGCGCCAGCAGCTGGGGGACAGCTAGCCTAGGGGCTACTGAAGCTTTCTTT. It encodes CASSWGTASLGATEAFF.

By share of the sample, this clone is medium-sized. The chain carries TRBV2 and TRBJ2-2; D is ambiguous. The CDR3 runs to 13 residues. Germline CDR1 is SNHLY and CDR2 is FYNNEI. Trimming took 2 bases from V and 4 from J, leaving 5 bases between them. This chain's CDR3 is CASSEWVTGELFF. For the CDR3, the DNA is TGTGCCAGCAGTGAATGGGTCACCGGGGAGCTGTTTTTT.

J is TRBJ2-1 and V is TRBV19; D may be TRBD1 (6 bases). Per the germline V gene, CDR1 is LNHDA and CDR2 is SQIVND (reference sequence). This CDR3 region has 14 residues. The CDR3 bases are TGTGTCAGCAAGGGGACATGTCCTTACAATGAGCAGTTCTTC. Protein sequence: CVSKGTCPYNEQFF.